This entry concerns a single TCR beta chain. The CDR3 spans 15 residues. The germline V gene has CDR1 MDHEN and CDR2 SYDVKM. The ends were cut back, 8 bases at V and 0 bases at J, with 14 bases in the middle. Per the original data handling: Amplifying reference gene primers gave estimates of nucleated cell counts. Here immunoSEQ multiplex PCR was the method, and the copy in TCRdb shows in-frame clones only, minus some. V, J and clone size derive from that table, while D and trimming were established from the DNA sequence. The sample shows some 350,000 clones, around 86% of them seen only once. The data are from a study of blood T cell repertoires in COVID-19.

The rearrangement joins TRBV28 to TRBJ1-5; weak D call: TRBD1 (5 bases). The specimen was peripheral blood. The sequence derives from a human donor in a cohort sampled during active COVID-19. This CDR3 is CASGAGGYSNQPQHF. The CDR3, as DNA: TGTGCCAGCGGGGCGGGGGGATATAGCAATCAGCCCCAGCATTTT.